The rows below give T cell receptor beta chains drawn from one sample of a study of Ad26.COV2.S vaccination and SARS-CoV-2 variants. Clones were sequenced by immunoSEQ multiplex PCR, and TCRdb holds only the in-frame ones, with some missing. This table holds around 500,000 clones, around 89% found once. The sample in question was peripheral blood, obtained in a trial of Ad26.COV2.S vaccine versus placebo. These receptors were taken from a person aged 18-65 years who received the Ad26.COV2.S COVID-19 vaccine or a placebo. Each CDR3 is given with its conserved first and last residue. The order of the fields is V gene, D gene, clone size, J gene, CDR3 DNA, CDR3 protein. The D gene is left open where the match is weak. Size tells how often a clone was seen (once, few, many) or the class of an expanded clone, and some rows leave it out.

TRBV10-2	-	-	TRBJ2-3	TGCGCCAGCAGTGGAGGTGGGGACACCGGACATGGGCAGTATTTT	CASSGGGDTGHGQYF
TRBV27	-	-	TRBJ2-7	TGTGCCAGCAGTTTATCGGCACGGTACGAGCAGTACTTC	CASSLSARYEQYF
TRBV6-5	-	few	TRBJ2-1	TGTGCCAGCAGTTACTCGGGAGGGGGCGGAGACAATGAGCAGTTCTTC	CASSYSGGGGDNEQFF
TRBV5-8	-	-	TRBJ2-7	TGTGCCAGCAGCTCCCAACCTCAGGGATCCTACGAGCAGTACTTC	CASSSQPQGSYEQYF
TRBV9	-	once	TRBJ2-5	TGTGCCAGAACGGGCCAGGGGGGTGAGACCCAGTACTTC	CARTGQGGETQYF
TRBV10-3	-	once	TRBJ1-2	TGTGCCATCAGTGAAGACGGGACTACTAACTATGGCTACACCTTC	CAISEDGTTNYGYTF
TRBV2	TRBD2	-	TRBJ2-1	TGTGCCAGCAGTCAGAGCGGGGGGAGCTCCTACAATGAGCAGTTCTTC	CASSQSGGSSYNEQFF
TRBV18	-	-	TRBJ2-1	TGTGCCAGCTCACCCTCCCGGGCCCACAATGAGCAGTTCTTC	CASSPSRAHNEQFF
TRBV5-1	-	-	TRBJ2-4	TGCGCCAGCAGCTTGGTTCCGGGAGCGGCCAAAAACATTCAGTACTTC	CASSLVPGAAKNIQYF
TRBV24-1	-	-	TRBJ1-2	TGTGCCACCAGGGCCCCCCAGGGTGGCTACACCTTC	CATRAPQGGYTF
TRBV27	TRBD1	once	TRBJ1-3	TGTGCCAGCGCTCCTCAAGGGGGACAGGGACGAAATGGAAACACCATATATTTT	CASAPQGGQGRNGNTIYF
TRBV28	TRBD2	-	TRBJ2-3	TGTGCCAGCAGTACCTGGACTAGCTTGAGCACAGATACGCAGTATTTT	CASSTWTSLSTDTQYF
TRBV7-6	-	-	TRBJ1-6	TGTGCCAGCAGCCGAGGACAGCGGGCACCCCTCCACTTT	CASSRGQRAPLHF
TRBV7-2	-	-	TRBJ2-4	TGTGCCAGCAGCTTTTTCCGAAACATTCAGTACTTC	CASSFFRNIQYF
TRBV6-5	-	once	TRBJ2-1	TGTGCCAGCAGTTTTTTTCTCTCGAGCTCCTACAATGAGCAGTTCTTC	CASSFFLSSSYNEQFF
TRBV5-1	TRBD1	-	TRBJ2-7	TGCGCCAGCAGCAAATCCCCCGGGACAGCAATCCCCGAGCAGTACTTC	CASSKSPGTAIPEQYF
TRBV9	-	-	TRBJ1-1	TGTGCCAGCAGCGTTAGCTCCCTAATTAATGGACACACTGAAGCTTTCTTT	CASSVSSLINGHTEAFF
TRBV3-1/TRBV3-2	-	few	TRBJ1-1	TGTGCCAGCAGCCAAGCTAGGAACACTGAAGCTTTCTTT	CASSQARNTEAFF
TRBV20-1	-	-	TRBJ1-2	TGCAGTGCAAAGGGTGGCTATGGCTACACCTTC	CSAKGGYGYTF
TRBV10-1	-	-	TRBJ2-5	TGCGCCAGCAGTGACTTGAGGACCGGGGAGACCCAGTACTTC	CASSDLRTGETQYF
TRBV9	-	-	TRBJ1-3	TGTGCCAGCCGACCGAGCTCTGGAAACACCATATATTTT	CASRPSSGNTIYF
TRBV25-1	TRBD2	-	TRBJ2-1	TGTGCCAGCAGTGAAAGGACTAGCGGGAGGACAGAGCAGTTCTTC	CASSERTSGRTEQFF
TRBV15	-	-	TRBJ1-1	TGTGCCACCAGCAGAGAGAACACTGAAGCTTTCTTT	CATSRENTEAFF
TRBV5-4	-	-	TRBJ2-3	TGTGCCAGCAGCTTGGGGGTCTTCCCCAAGGGAGATACGCAGTATTTT	CASSLGVFPKGDTQYF
TRBV18	TRBD1	-	TRBJ2-7	TGTGCCAGCTCACCCCGGGACAGCACCTACGAGCAGTACTTC	CASSPRDSTYEQYF
TRBV7-2	TRBD2	-	TRBJ2-5	TGTGCCAGCAGCTTAGGGGGAGGATGGGAGGGGTTCCGAGAGACCCAGTACTTC	CASSLGGGWEGFRETQYF
TRBV27	-	-	TRBJ2-3	TGTGCCAGCAGAGGACAGTTTAACACAGATACGCAGTATTTT	CASRGQFNTDTQYF
TRBV28	-	-	TRBJ1-1	TGTGCCAGCGGACTGGTCACGAACACTGAAGCTTTCTTT	CASGLVTNTEAFF
TRBV11-2	TRBD1	-	TRBJ1-1	TGTGCCAGCAGCCCCGGACAGGGCAGGGCTTTCTTT	CASSPGQGRAFF
TRBV5-1	-	once	TRBJ1-2	TGCGCCAGCAGCTTGGACACTTACACTGGGAATGGCTACACCTTC	CASSLDTYTGNGYTF
TRBV11-2	TRBD2	-	TRBJ2-1	TGTGCCAGCAGCTTACGGGGGCTAGCGGGATACAATGAGCAGTTCTTC	CASSLRGLAGYNEQFF
TRBV10-3	-	-	TRBJ2-1	TGTGCCATCAGTGCTGGGGGCCTGCGGGGCAATGAGCAGTTCTTC	CAISAGGLRGNEQFF
TRBV24-1	-	-	TRBJ2-5	TGTGCCACCAGTAGCCAGGGTCAGGAGGAGACCCAGTACTTC	CATSSQGQEETQYF
TRBV5-1	TRBD1	-	TRBJ2-5	TGCGCCAGCAGCGTAGTACAGGGGGCGGAGGAGACCCAGTACTTC	CASSVVQGAEETQYF
TRBV19	-	-	TRBJ1-5	TGTGCCAGTAGTGTGCAGGGCCGGGGGTCCCAGCATTTT	CASSVQGRGSQHF
TRBV6-6	-	-	TRBJ1-2	TGTGCCAGCAAAGTATCCGGGCCGGGGCACGATGGCTACACCTTC	CASKVSGPGHDGYTF
TRBV3-1/TRBV3-2	-	-	TRBJ1-2	TGTGCCAGCAGCTCCCGGACGGATACTAACTATGGCTACACCTTC	CASSSRTDTNYGYTF
TRBV24-1	TRBD2	-	TRBJ2-5	TGTGCCACCAGTAAAAGACTAGCGGGAGCATCGGAGACCCAGTACTTC	CATSKRLAGASETQYF
TRBV18	-	-	TRBJ1-3	TGTGCCAGCTCACCTAAAAAGGGATCGGTTGGAAACACCATATATTTT	CASSPKKGSVGNTIYF
TRBV25-1	TRBD1	once	TRBJ1-2	TGTGCCAGCAGTGAAGGGGACAGTGGGTCGGACTATGGCTACACCTTC	CASSEGDSGSDYGYTF
TRBV30	-	-	TRBJ2-4	TGTGCCTGGAGCCCCTTTGTGGCGGGGAACATTCAGTACTTC	CAWSPFVAGNIQYF
TRBV27	TRBD1	-	TRBJ1-6	TGTGCCAGCGGGGACAGGAGCTCCTATAATTCACCCCTCCACTTT	CASGDRSSYNSPLHF
TRBV4-2	-	once	TRBJ2-7	TGTGCCAGCAGCCAAGACTACCTATACGAGCAGTACTTC	CASSQDYLYEQYF
TRBV25-1	-	-	TRBJ2-1	TGTGCCAGCAGTGTCGATAATTTCAATGAGCAGTTCTTC	CASSVDNFNEQFF
TRBV5-4	TRBD2	-	TRBJ2-3	TGTGCCAGCAGCTTAACTAGCGGGAGCACAGATACGCAGTATTTT	CASSLTSGSTDTQYF
TRBV28	TRBD2	once	TRBJ2-2	TGTGCCAGCACATCCCAAACTAGCGGGAGAAACACCGGGGAGCTGTTTTTT	CASTSQTSGRNTGELFF
TRBV29-1	TRBD2	few	TRBJ2-7	TGCAGCGTTGAATCACGACGGGAGGGCCTCTACGAGCAGTACTTC	CSVESRREGLYEQYF
TRBV3-1/TRBV3-2	-	-	TRBJ2-1	TGTGCCAGCAGCCAAGATCCGCCCGGGAATGAGCAGTTCTTC	CASSQDPPGNEQFF